This T cell receptor (beta chain) was recorded in a study of siplizumab effects on memory and regulatory T cells. Assay: immunoSEQ multiplex PCR; the TCRdb copy retains only in-frame clones and omits some. The sample yields more than 95,000 clones, approximately 93% seen once. With 6 bases clipped from V and 6 bases from J, the junction kept 8 bases outside the gene matches. This CDR3 comprises 14 residues. Looked up from germline, CDR1 is MNHEY and CDR2 is SMNVEV (reference sequence). For this clone: Its antigen is undetermined.

Findings and caveats of the study: Unstimulated subsets accounted for the mapping of only a minor share of the clones that were alloreactive. Naive T cells seemed more diverse than memory cells; they also seemed major alloresponse contributors.

The sequencing sample was made of Tregs sorted from blood. This chain connects TRBV27 to TRBJ2-7; 10 nucleotides agree with TRBD1. This TCR derives from a human donor in good health. As DNA, the CDR3 is TGTGCCAGCAGGGGGACAGGGGCGTCCCGCGAGCAGTACTTC. It codes for CASRGTGASREQYF.